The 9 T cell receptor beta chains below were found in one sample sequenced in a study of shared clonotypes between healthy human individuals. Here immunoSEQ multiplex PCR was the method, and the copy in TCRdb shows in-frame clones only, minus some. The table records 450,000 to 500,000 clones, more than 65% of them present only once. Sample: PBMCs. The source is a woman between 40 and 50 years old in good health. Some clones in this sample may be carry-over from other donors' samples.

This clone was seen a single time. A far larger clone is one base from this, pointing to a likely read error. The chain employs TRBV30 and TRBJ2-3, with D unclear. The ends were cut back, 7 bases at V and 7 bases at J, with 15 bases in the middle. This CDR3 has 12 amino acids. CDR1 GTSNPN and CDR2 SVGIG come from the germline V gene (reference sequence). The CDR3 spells CASTWAHYTQYF. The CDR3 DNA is TGTGCCTCCACCTGGGCCCATTATACGCAGTATTTT.

The DNA for the CDR3 is TGCGCCAGCAGCTTGGCCCCTGCAGGGAACAATGAGCAGTTCTTC. As protein: CASSLAPAGNNEQFF. The chain carries TRBV5-1 and TRBJ2-1; D is possibly TRBD1 (5 bases). This CDR3 is built from 15 residues. Deletions cut 0 bases from V and 5 bases from J, with 12 bases between. Germline lookup yields CDR1 SGHRS and CDR2 YFSETQ.

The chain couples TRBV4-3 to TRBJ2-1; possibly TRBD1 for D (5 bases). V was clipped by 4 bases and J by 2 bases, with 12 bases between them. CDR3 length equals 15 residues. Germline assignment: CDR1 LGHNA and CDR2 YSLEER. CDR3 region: CASSLHRGTYNEQFF. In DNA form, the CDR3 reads TGCGCCAGCAGCCTCCATAGGGGAACCTACAATGAGCAGTTCTTC.

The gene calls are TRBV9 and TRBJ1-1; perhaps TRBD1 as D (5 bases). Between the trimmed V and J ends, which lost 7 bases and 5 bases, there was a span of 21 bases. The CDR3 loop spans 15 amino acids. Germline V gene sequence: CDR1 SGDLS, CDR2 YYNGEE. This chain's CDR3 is CASSARGRGGTEAFF. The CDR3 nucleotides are TGTGCCAGCTCCGCCCGGGGGAGGGGAGGGACTGAAGCTTTCTTT.

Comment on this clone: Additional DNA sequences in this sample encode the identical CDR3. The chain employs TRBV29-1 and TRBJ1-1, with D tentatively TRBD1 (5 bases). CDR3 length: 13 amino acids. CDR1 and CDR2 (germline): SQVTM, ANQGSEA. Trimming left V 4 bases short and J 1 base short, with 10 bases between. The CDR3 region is CSVGAGGNTEAFF. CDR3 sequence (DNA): TGCAGCGTTGGCGCGGGGGGGAACACTGAAGCTTTCTTT. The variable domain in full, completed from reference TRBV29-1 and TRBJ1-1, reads SAVISQKPSRDICQRGTSLTIQCQVDSQVTMMFWYRQQPGQSLTLIATANQGSEATYESGFVIDKFPISRPNLTFSTLTVSNMSPEDSSIYLCSVGAGGNTEAFFGQGTRLTVV.

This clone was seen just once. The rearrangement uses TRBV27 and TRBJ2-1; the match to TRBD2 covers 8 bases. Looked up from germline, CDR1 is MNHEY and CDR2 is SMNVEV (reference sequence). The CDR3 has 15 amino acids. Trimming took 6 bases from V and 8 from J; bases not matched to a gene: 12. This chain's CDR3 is CASSPKPGGTDEQFF. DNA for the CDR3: TGTGCCAGCAGCCCCAAGCCGGGAGGGACCGATGAGCAGTTCTTC.

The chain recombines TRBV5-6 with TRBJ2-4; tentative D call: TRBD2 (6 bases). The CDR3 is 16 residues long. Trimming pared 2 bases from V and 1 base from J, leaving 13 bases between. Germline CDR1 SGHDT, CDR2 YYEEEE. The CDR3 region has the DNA TGTGCCAGCAGCTTAGACCGCCTAGCGGCCAAAAACATTCAGTACTTC. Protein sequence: CASSLDRLAAKNIQYF.

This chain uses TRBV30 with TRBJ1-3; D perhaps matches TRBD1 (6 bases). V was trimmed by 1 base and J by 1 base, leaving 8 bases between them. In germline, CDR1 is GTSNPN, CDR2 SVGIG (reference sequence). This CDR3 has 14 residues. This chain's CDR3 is CAWSAGVSGNTIYF. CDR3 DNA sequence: TGTGCCTGGAGTGCAGGGGTGTCTGGAAACACCATATATTTT. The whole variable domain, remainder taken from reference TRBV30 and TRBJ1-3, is SQTIHQWPATLVQPVGSPLSLECTVEGTSNPNLYWYRQAAGRGLQLLFYSVGIGQISSEVPQNLSASRPQDRQFILSSKKLLLSDSGFYLCAWSAGVSGNTIYFGEGSWLTVV.

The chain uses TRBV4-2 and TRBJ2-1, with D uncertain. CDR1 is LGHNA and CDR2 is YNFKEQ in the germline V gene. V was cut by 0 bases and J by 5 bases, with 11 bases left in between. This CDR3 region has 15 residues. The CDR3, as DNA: TGTGCCAGCAGCCAAGAGTCTAGAAAAGACAATGAGCAGTTCTTC. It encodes CASSQESRKDNEQFF.